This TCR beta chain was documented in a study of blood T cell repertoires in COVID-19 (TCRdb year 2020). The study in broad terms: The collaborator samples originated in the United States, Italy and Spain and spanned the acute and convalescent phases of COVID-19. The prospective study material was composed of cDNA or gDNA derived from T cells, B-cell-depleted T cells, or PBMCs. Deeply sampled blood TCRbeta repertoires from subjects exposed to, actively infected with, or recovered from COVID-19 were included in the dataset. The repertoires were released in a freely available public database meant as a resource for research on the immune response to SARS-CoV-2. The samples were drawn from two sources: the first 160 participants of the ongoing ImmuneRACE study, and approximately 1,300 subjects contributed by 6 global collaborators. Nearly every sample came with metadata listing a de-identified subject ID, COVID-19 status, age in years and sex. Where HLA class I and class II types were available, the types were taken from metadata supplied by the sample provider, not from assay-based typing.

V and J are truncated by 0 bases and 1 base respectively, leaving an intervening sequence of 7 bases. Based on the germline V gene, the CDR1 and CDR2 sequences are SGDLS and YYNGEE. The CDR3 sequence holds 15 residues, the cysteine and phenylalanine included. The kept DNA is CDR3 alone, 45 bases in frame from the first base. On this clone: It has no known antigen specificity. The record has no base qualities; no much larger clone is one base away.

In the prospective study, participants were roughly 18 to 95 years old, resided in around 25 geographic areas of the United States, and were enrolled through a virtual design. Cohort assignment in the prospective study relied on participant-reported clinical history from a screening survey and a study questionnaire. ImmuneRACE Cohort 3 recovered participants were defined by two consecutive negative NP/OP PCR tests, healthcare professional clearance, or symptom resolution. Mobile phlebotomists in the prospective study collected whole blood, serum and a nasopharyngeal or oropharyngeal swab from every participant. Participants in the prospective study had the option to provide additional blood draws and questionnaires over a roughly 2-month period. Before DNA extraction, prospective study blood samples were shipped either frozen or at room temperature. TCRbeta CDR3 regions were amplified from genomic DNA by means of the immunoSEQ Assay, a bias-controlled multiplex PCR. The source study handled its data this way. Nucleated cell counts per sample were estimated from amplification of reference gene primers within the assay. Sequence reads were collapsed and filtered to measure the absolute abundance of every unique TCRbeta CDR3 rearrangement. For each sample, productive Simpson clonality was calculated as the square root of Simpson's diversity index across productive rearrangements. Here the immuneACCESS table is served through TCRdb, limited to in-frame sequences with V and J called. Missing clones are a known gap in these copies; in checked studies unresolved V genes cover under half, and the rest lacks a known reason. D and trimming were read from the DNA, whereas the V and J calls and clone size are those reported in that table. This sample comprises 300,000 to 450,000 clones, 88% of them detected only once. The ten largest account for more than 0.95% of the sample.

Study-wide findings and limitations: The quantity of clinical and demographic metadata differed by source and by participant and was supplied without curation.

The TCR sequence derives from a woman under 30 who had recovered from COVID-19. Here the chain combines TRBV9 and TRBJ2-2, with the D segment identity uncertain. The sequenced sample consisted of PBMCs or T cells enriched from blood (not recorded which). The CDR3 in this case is CASSVGGVNTGELFF. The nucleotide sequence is TGTGCCAGCAGCGTAGGCGGAGTGAACACCGGGGAGCTGTTTTTT. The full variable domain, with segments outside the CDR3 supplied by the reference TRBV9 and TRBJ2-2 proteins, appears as DSGVTQTPKHLITATGQRVTLRCSPRSGDLSVYWYQQSLDQGLQFLIQYYNGEERAKGNILERFSAQQFPDLHSELNLSSLELGDSALYFCASSVGGVNTGELFFGEGSRLTVL.